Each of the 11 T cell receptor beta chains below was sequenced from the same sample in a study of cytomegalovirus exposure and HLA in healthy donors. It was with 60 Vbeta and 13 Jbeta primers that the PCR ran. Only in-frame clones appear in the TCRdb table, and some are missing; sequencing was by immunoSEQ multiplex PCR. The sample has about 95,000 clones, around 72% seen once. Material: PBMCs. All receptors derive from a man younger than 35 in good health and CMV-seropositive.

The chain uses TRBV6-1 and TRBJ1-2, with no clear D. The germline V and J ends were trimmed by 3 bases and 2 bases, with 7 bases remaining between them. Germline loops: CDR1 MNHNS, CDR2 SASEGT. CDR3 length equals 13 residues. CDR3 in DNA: TGTGCCAGCAGTGATTCCGGGAACTATGGCTACACCTTC. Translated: CASSDSGNYGYTF.

CDR3 nucleotides: TGCGCCAGCAGCTTGGGTTCGGACGGGAGCTCCTACGAGCAGTACTTC. Protein: CASSLGSDGSSYEQYF. The chain couples TRBV5-1 to TRBJ2-7; a weak D match, TRBD2 (6 bases). CDR3 length: 16 residues. The V and J ends lost 0 bases and 0 bases respectively, with 13 bases between them. Germline V lookup: CDR1 SGHRS, CDR2 YFSETQ.

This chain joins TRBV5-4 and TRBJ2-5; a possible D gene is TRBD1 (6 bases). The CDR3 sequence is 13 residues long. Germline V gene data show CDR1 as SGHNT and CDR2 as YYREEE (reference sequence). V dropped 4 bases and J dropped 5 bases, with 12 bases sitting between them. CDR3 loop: CASSPRDIETQYF. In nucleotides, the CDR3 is TGTGCCAGCAGCCCCCGGGACATTGAGACCCAGTACTTC.

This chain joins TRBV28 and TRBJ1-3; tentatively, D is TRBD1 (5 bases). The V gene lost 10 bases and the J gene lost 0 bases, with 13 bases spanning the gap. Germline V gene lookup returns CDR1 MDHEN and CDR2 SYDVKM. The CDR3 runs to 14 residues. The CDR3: CATARGPSGNTIYF. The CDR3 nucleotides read TGTGCCACAGCTAGGGGTCCCTCTGGAAACACCATATATTTT. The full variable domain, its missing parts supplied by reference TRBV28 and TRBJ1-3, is DVKVTQSSRYLVKRTGEKVFLECVQDMDHENMFWYRQDPGLGLRLIYFSYDVKMKEKGDIPEGYSVSREKKERFSLILESASTNQTSMYLCATARGPSGNTIYFGEGSWLTVV.

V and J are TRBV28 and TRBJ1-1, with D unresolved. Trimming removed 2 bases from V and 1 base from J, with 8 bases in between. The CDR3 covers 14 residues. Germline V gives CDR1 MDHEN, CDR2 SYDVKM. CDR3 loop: CASSLAPGNTEAFF. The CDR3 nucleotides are TGTGCCAGCAGTTTAGCACCGGGGAACACTGAAGCTTTCTTT.

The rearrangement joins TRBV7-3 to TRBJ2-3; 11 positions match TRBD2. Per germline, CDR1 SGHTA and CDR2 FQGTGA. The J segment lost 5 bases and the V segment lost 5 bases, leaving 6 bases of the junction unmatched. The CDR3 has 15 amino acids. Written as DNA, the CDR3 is TGTGCCAGCAGCACTGGGACTAGCGGAGGAGATACGCAGTATTTT. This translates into CASSTGTSGGDTQYF. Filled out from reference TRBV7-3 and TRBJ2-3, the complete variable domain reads GAGVSQTPSNKVTEKGKYVELRCDPISGHTALYWYRQSLGQGPEFLIYFQGTGAADDSGLPNDRFFAVRPEGSVSTLKIQRTERGDSAVYLCASSTGTSGGDTQYFGPGTRLTVL.

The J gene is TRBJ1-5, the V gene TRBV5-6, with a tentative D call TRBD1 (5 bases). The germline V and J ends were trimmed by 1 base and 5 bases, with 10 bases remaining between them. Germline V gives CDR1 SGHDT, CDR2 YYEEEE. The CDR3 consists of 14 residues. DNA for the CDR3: TGTGCCAGCAGCTTGTTGCGGGGGGATCAGCCCCAGCATTTT. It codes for CASSLLRGDQPQHF.

The CDR3 protein is CASSPLRTGKIGNTIYF. CDR3 DNA: TGTGCCAGCTCACCACTCCGGACAGGAAAGATTGGAAACACCATATATTTT. The chain links TRBV18 to TRBJ1-3; 7 bases are a match to TRBD1. V lost 1 base, J lost 3 bases, and 9 bases stayed unmatched. This CDR3 contains 17 residues. CDR1 is KGHSH and CDR2 is LQKENI in the germline V gene. Supplemented by reference TRBV18 and TRBJ1-3, the full variable domain reads NAGVMQNPRHLVRRRGQEARLRCSPMKGHSHVYWYRQLPEEGLKFMVYLQKENIIDESGMPKERFSAEFPKEGPSILRIQQVVRGDSAAYFCASSPLRTGKIGNTIYFGEGSWLTVV.

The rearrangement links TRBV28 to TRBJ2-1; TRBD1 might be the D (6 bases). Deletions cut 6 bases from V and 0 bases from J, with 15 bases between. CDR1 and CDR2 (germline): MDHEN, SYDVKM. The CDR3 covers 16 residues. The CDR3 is CASRPLTGHSYNEQFF. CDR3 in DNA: TGTGCCAGCAGGCCCCTAACAGGGCACTCCTACAATGAGCAGTTCTTC.

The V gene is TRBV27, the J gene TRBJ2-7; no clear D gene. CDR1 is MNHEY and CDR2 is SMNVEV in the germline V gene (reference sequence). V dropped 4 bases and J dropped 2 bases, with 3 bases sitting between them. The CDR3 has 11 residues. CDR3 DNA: TGTGCCAGCAGTTCTGCCTACGAGCAGTACTTC. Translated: CASSSAYEQYF.

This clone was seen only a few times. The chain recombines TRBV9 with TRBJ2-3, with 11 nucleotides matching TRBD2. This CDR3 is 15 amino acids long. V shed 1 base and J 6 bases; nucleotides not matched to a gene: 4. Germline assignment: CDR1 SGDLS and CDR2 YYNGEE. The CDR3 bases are TGTGCCAGCAGCGTAACGGGACTAGCGGCCGATACGCAGTATTTT. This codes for CASSVTGLAADTQYF.